What follows are 22 T cell receptor beta chains derived from one specimen sequenced in a study of CD4 T cell repertoires in COVID-19. The method was immunoSEQ multiplex PCR; TCRdb's version includes in-frame clones alone and lacks a portion of them. The sample holds 70,000 to 95,000 clones, about four fifths seen once. The sample here was CD4+ T cells from peripheral blood, taken after recovery from COVID-19. The receptors here all came from a human donor who had COVID-19.

The chain recombines TRBV5-1 with TRBJ1-4, with D hard to call. V lost 0 bases and J 5 bases, leaving 17 bases between the germline ends. CDR3 length: 17 amino acids. Germline CDR1 SGHRS, CDR2 YFSETQ. DNA for the CDR3: TGCGCCAGCAGCTTGGCCGGAGTCGGGAGGGAGAATGAAAAACTGTTTTTT. Protein product: CASSLAGVGRENEKLFF.

The chain couples TRBV25-1 to TRBJ2-5; 11 bases map to TRBD2. The CDR3 sequence is 14 residues long. Germline V CDR1 and CDR2: MGHDK, SYGVNS. V shed 4 bases, J shed 2 bases, and the junction held 0 bases outside the gene matches. The CDR3 DNA reads as TGTGCCAGCAGTGGACTAGCGGGGCAAGAGACCCAGTACTTC. This sequence encodes CASSGLAGQETQYF.

This clone was recorded a few times. This sequence joins TRBV5-5 and TRBJ2-3; the match to TRBD2 covers 14 bases. The CDR3 is 18 amino acids. Germline CDR1 is SGHKS and CDR2 is YYEKEE (reference sequence). V shed 0 bases and J 6 bases; nucleotides not matched to a gene: 9. CDR3 sequence reads: CASSLARLAGGSADTQYF. DNA of the CDR3: TGTGCCAGCAGCTTGGCTAGACTAGCGGGGGGGTCAGCGGATACGCAGTATTTT.

Here the CDR3 DNA reads TGTGCCTGGGGGCGCGCAGATACGCAGTATTTT. It is translated as CAWGRADTQYF. The chain employs TRBV30 and TRBJ2-3; D not certain. Germline CDR1 is GTSNPN and CDR2 is SVGIG (reference sequence). The CDR3 length is 11 residues. The ends were cut back, 5 bases at V and 4 bases at J, with 7 bases in the middle. The whole variable domain, remainder taken from reference TRBV30 and TRBJ2-3, is SQTIHQWPATLVQPVGSPLSLECTVEGTSNPNLYWYRQAAGRGLQLLFYSVGIGQISSEVPQNLSASRPQDRQFILSSKKLLLSDSGFYLCAWGRADTQYFGPGTRLTVL.

The J gene is TRBJ2-7, the V gene TRBV3-1 (or the pseudogene TRBV3-2); 7 bases align to TRBD1. Germline CDR1 reads LGHDT; CDR2 reads YNNKEL (reference sequence). The CDR3 is made up of 13 amino acids. Germline trimming cut 2 bases from V and 3 bases from J; bases unmatched to any gene: 1. The CDR3 region has the DNA TGTGCCAGCAGCCAACGGGACAGCTACGAGCAGTACTTC. Amino acid sequence: CASSQRDSYEQYF.

CDR3 residues: CASSQTPGTGVYGYTF. CDR3 bases: TGTGCCAGCTCACAAACGCCCGGGACAGGGGTCTATGGCTACACCTTC. This sequence joins TRBV18 and TRBJ1-2; TRBD1 aligns across 10 bases. J was trimmed by 4 bases and V by 4 bases; bases with no gene match: 9. In germline, CDR1 is KGHSH, CDR2 LQKENI. This CDR3 region has 16 residues.

The chain is built from TRBV6-5 and TRBJ1-2; 9 bases align to TRBD1. This CDR3 is 14 amino acids long. V lost 7 bases, J lost 4 bases, and 7 bases stayed unmatched. Looked up from germline, CDR1 is MNHEY and CDR2 is SVGAGI. In nucleotides, the CDR3 is TGTGCCAGCAATACAGGGGGCGAGGCCTATGGCTACACCTTC. It translates to CASNTGGEAYGYTF.

This sequence joins TRBV5-3 and TRBJ2-3; 7 bases match TRBD1. TRBV5-3 is placed among ORFs of uncertain function. This CDR3 contains 11 residues. The CDR3 region has the DNA TGTGCGAGGGGGCGCTCAGATACGCAGTATTTT. It specifies CARGRSDTQYF.

CDR3 sequence (DNA): TGCGCCAGCAGTGAGGGACAGGGCACAGATACGCAGTATTTT. It specifies CASSEGQGTDTQYF. The chain employs TRBV10-1 and TRBJ2-3; 7 positions match TRBD1. CDR3 size: 14 residues. V lost 2 bases and J lost 1; bases outside the gene matches: 0. Germline V gene sequence: CDR1 WNHNN, CDR2 SYGVQD (reference sequence).

V gene TRBV11-1 combines with J gene TRBJ1-1; possible D gene TRBD1, 5 bases. The germline CDR1 and CDR2 sequences are SGHAT and FQDESV (reference sequence). The V end was cut by 1 base, the J end by 4 bases, with 10 bases between. CDR3 length: 14 amino acids. The CDR3 nucleotides read TGTGCCAGCAGCTTAGTGGGGGACGGCACTGAAGCTTTCTTT. Protein sequence: CASSLVGDGTEAFF.

The V call is TRBV6-5, the J call TRBJ2-1, with TRBD2 matching over 8 bases. Germline V gene data show CDR1 as MNHEY and CDR2 as SVGAGI. With 6 bases clipped from V and 0 bases from J, the junction kept 4 bases outside the gene matches. The CDR3 consists of 15 residues. The CDR3 reads CASSRGGNSYNEQFF. In nucleotides, the CDR3 is TGTGCCAGCAGCCGCGGGGGGAACTCCTACAATGAGCAGTTCTTC.

The chain has TRBV28 and TRBJ1-1, with a possible D match to TRBD1 (5 bases). Trimming left V 2 bases short and J 10 bases short, with 11 bases between. Germline CDR1 MDHEN, CDR2 SYDVKM. The CDR3 loop spans 12 amino acids. CDR3 DNA sequence: TGTGCCAGCAGTTTAAGGGTTGGGGGAGCTTTCTTT. Translating it yields CASSLRVGGAFF.

This sequence joins TRBV13 and TRBJ2-3, with 7 bases aligning to TRBD2. Per germline, CDR1 PRHDT and CDR2 FYEKMQ (reference sequence). The V gene end was trimmed by 6 bases and the J gene end by 11 bases; junction bases not matched to a gene: 5. The CDR3 sequence is 11 residues long. CDR3 protein: CASSGGDQQYF. CDR3 nucleotides: TGTGCCAGCAGTGGGGGGGACCAGCAGTATTTT.

V is TRBV5-1 and J is TRBJ2-7; perhaps TRBD1 as D (6 bases). Trimming left V 0 bases short and J 3 bases short, with 10 bases between. CDR1 SGHRS and CDR2 YFSETQ come from the germline V gene. CDR3 length: 14 amino acids. CDR3 sequence: CASSLEGGYYEQYF. CDR3 DNA sequence: TGCGCCAGCAGCTTGGAAGGGGGTTACTACGAGCAGTACTTC.

The rearrangement links TRBV5-6 to TRBJ2-2; TRBD1 might be the D (5 bases). With 0 bases removed from V and 5 bases from J, the gap between germline ends came to 8 bases. The CDR3 runs to 14 residues. CDR1 is SGHDT and CDR2 is YYEEEE in the germline V gene. CDR3 in amino acids: CASSLDRTTGELFF. As DNA, the CDR3 is TGTGCCAGCAGCTTGGACAGGACGACCGGGGAGCTGTTTTTT.

The gene calls are TRBV19 and TRBJ1-1; 8 bases are shared with TRBD1. The CDR3 is made up of 13 amino acids. Germline CDR1 reads LNHDA; CDR2 reads SQIVND (reference sequence). V shed 8 bases, J shed 7 bases, and the junction held 9 bases outside the gene matches. CDR3: CASDVAGGGEAFF. The DNA of the CDR3 is TGTGCCAGTGACGTCGCAGGGGGCGGTGAAGCTTTCTTT.

The chain combines TRBV28 with TRBJ1-1; 8 bases line up with TRBD1. Unmatched junction bases numbered 10, after V lost 5 bases and J lost 5 bases. The CDR3 contains 15 residues. CDR1 MDHEN and CDR2 SYDVKM come from the germline V gene. The CDR3 here is CASSGLTGAPTEAFF. In DNA, the CDR3 is TGTGCCAGCAGTGGATTGACAGGGGCTCCTACTGAAGCTTTCTTT.

V gene TRBV27 combines with J gene TRBJ1-1, with TRBD1 matching 7 bases. Germline V gene data show CDR1 as MNHEY and CDR2 as SMNVEV (reference sequence). The J segment lost 0 bases and the V segment lost 5 bases, leaving 12 bases of the junction unmatched. The CDR3 covers 17 residues. In nucleotides, the CDR3 is TGTGCCAGCAGTCTTCGCCCGACAGGGTTCATGAACACTGAAGCTTTCTTT. It translates to CASSLRPTGFMNTEAFF.

J is TRBJ2-3 and V is TRBV7-8, with 10 bases lining up with TRBD2. The CDR3 length is 19 residues. With V trimmed by 5 bases and J by 5 bases, 19 bases remained unmatched. The germline V gene has CDR1 SGHVS and CDR2 FQNEAQ. The CDR3 spells CASSPHYQTSGVRGDTQYF. The CDR3 nucleotides read TGTGCCAGCAGCCCGCACTACCAAACTAGCGGGGTGAGGGGAGATACGCAGTATTTT.

There are a few counts of this clone. The chain is built from TRBV3-1 (or the pseudogene TRBV3-2) and TRBJ1-5, with D tentatively TRBD1 (5 bases). Trimming left V 0 bases short and J 5 bases short, with 5 bases between. The CDR3 runs to 13 residues. CDR1 is LGHDT and CDR2 is YNNKEL in the germline V gene (reference sequence). As DNA, the CDR3 is TGTGCCAGCAGCCAAGACAGGGATCAGCCCCAGCATTTT. It translates to CASSQDRDQPQHF.

A note on this clone: At one of its ends the junction is not consistent with the germline gene, which may arise from a read error. The gene calls are TRBV7-2 and TRBJ2-7; D assignment may be TRBD1 or TRBD2 (5 bases each). The CDR3 is 15 residues long. Per germline, CDR1 SGHTA and CDR2 FQGNSA. The chain's CDR3 is CASTLDMGTSYEQYF. CDR3 nucleotide sequence: TGTGCCAGCACCTTAGATATGGGGACCTCCTACGAGCAGTACTTC.

This clone was detected only a few times. The CDR3 is CAISELAGGPGIQYF. The CDR3 DNA reads as TGTGCCATCAGTGAACTAGCGGGGGGGCCGGGCATTCAGTACTTC. The V call is TRBV10-3, the J call TRBJ2-4; 13 nucleotides agree with TRBD2. The V and J ends lost 3 bases and 9 bases, in that order; junction bases with no gene match: 5. Germline values: CDR1 ENHRY, CDR2 SYGVKD. The CDR3 is made up of 15 amino acids.